The entry that follows covers one T cell receptor (beta chain) sequence. Its recognized antigen is unknown. Base-call qualities are not available, and no considerably larger clone is one nucleotide away. According to the study, the label for this sample's treatment or condition signals: live attenuated yellow fever vaccine strain. PBMCs were isolated from peripheral blood using a standard Ficoll-Paque protocol. CD4 and CD8 T-cell fractions were isolated with Dynabeads CD4 and CD8 positive selection kits. TriZol was used to extract RNA from bulk PBMCs, from CD4 and CD8 fractions, and from dextramer-positive and dextramer-negative fractions. CDR1 MRHNA and CDR2 SNTAGT were looked up in the germline V gene. V and J lose 4 bases and 0 bases, and a span of 7 bases separates them. The CDR3 holds 14 amino acids from the cysteine to the phenylalanine. The read is trimmed to its CDR3 DNA, 42 bases read in frame from base 1.

The sample belongs to a study of T cells after yellow fever vaccination (dated by TCRdb to between 2018 and 2020). Regarding the research as a whole: The SMART-Seq v4 Ultra Low Input RNA kit was used to prepare libraries from fractions with low cell numbers. The cohort comprised two healthy male donors, one aged 18 to 30 and one aged 30 to 39 years. Blood was drawn at multiple timepoints before and after primary and secondary immunization, with bulk PBMC replicates and cell subsets isolated. To follow T-cell clones before and after primary and booster YFV17D yellow fever vaccination, bulk TCR alpha and beta repertoires were sequenced over time. Findings and caveats that apply to the study as a whole: After the booster, most of the clones that had expanded following primary vaccination were detected again (around 95% of CD4 and around 90% of CD8), which suggests that memory was broadly maintained. Compared with the primary T-cell response, the secondary T-cell response was weaker but faster, peaking on day 5 rather than day 15. Because the study included only two donors, the extent to which the findings can be generalized is limited. A small fraction of clonotypes appeared in both the CD4 and CD8 compartments, likely as a result of convergent recombination. FACS-sorted repertoires could contain abundant contaminating clonotypes from the bulk population, so computational filtering was required.

The run used an Illumina NovaSeq 6000. TCR cDNA was synthesized by 5'RACE template switching, which introduced a universal primer site and unique molecular identifiers. Priming of cDNA synthesis was performed from both the TCR alpha and TCR beta constant segments. Library amplification used two PCR steps, and the second PCR step added sample barcodes and sequencing adapters. Sequencing of libraries was performed on Illumina HiSeq 2500 (2x100 bp) or NovaSeq (2x150 bp). Per the authors' processing: Demultiplexing of reads and collapsing into UMI consensus sequences were performed with MIGEC, and V(D)J alignment was carried out with MiXCR. Vaccine-responding clonotypes were defined with edgeR using replicate PBMC samples, requiring FDR below 0.01 and a log2 fold change above 5 up to day 15. Bulk clonotypes were assigned CD4 or CD8 identity according to which sequenced CD4 or CD8 repertoire held them at higher abundance. Through fastp at Q25 and MiXCR, TCRdb rebuilt clones from the public reads, retaining in-frame beta chains. Every entry covers one CDR3 protein and lists the most common genes and DNA from its rows. TCRdb, rather than the study authors, made the V and J calls. The sample profile shows a few hundred thousand distinct CDR3 sequences; around 9.3% of them were found once. The ten most abundant clones make up about 3.7% of the sample.

The chain was built from TRBV6-4 and TRBJ2-1, with no confidently assigned D gene. Sequenced here: CD4+ T cells sorted from PBMCs, sampled 5 days after the yellow fever booster vaccination. The receptor's source is a young man who received the YFV17D yellow fever vaccine. The base sequence is TGTGCCAGCAGTGCCTTCTCCTCCTACAATGAGCAGTTCTTC. Its protein reads: CASSAFSSYNEQFF.